This T cell receptor beta chain was identified in a study of cytomegalovirus exposure and HLA in healthy donors. This clone was seen a single time. This CDR3 has 13 amino acids. CDR1 and CDR2 from the germline V gene are MNHEY and SVGAGI. Trimming at V came to 6 bases and at J to 9 bases, leaving 6 bases not matched to a gene. Amplification used 60 Vbeta primers and 13 Jbeta primers. Original data processing: Unique TCR beta chains numbered approximately 76 million in a later analysis, with around 10 million shared. Method: immunoSEQ multiplex PCR; TCRdb's copy keeps in-frame clones and lacks some. That table furnishes V, J and clone size, whereas the DNA furnished D and trimming. The sample consists of 150,000 to 200,000 clones, 82% of them appearing once.

The sample consisted of PBMCs. The chain couples TRBV6-5 to TRBJ2-1, with TRBD1 matching 9 bases. The receptor's source is a girl between 10 and 17 years old in good health and CMV-seropositive. The CDR3 region is CASRRDRASEQFF. DNA of the CDR3: TGTGCCAGCAGACGGGACAGGGCCAGTGAGCAGTTCTTC.